The 23 T cell receptor beta chains listed next were all sequenced from one sample in a study of cytomegalovirus exposure and HLA in healthy donors. The PCR made use of 60 Vbeta and 13 Jbeta primers. Repertoires were generated with immunoSEQ multiplex PCR, while TCRdb's copy carries only in-frame clones and drops some. Of roughly 180,000 clones listed, around 82% are singletons. The sequencing input was PBMCs. The origin of the receptors is a male donor in good health and CMV-seronegative.

This chain uses TRBV7-2 with TRBJ2-7; D not resolved. This CDR3 comprises 15 residues. Deletions cut 1 base from V and 2 bases from J, with 12 bases between. In germline, CDR1 is SGHTA, CDR2 FQGNSA. The CDR3, as DNA: TGTGCCAGCAGCTTAGGATCTCTCAGTCCCTACGAGCAGTACTTC. This gives the protein CASSLGSLSPYEQYF.

This clone was seen a single time. This chain uses TRBV19 with TRBJ1-1; maybe TRBD1 (6 bases). The length of the CDR3 is 13 residues. V was pared by 3 bases and J by 3 bases, with 8 bases between. CDR1 is LNHDA and CDR2 is SQIVND in the germline V gene (reference sequence). The CDR3 here is CASSMDRDTEAFF. DNA of the CDR3: TGTGCCAGTAGTATGGACAGAGACACTGAAGCTTTCTTT.

The chain links TRBV5-1 to TRBJ2-1; D is perhaps TRBD2 (6 bases). Germline-derived CDR1 and CDR2 are SGHRS and YFSETQ. V lost 5 bases and J lost 8, with 26 bases in between. The CDR3 has 17 residues. The CDR3 nucleotides read TGCGCCAGCAGTATTTCGGCTGGGGGAGGTGGATTCCATGAGCAGTTCTTC. Translation: CASSISAGGGGFHEQFF. Full variable domain (rest looked up from reference TRBV5-1 and TRBJ2-1): KAGVTQTPRYLIKTRGQQVTLSCSPISGHRSVSWYQQTPGQGLQFLFEYFSETQRNKGNFPGRFSGRQFSNSRSEMNVSTLELGDSALYLCASSISAGGGGFHEQFFGPGTRLTVL.

The gene calls are TRBV27 and TRBJ2-2, with 9 bases matching TRBD1. The V gene's germline CDR1 is MNHEY and CDR2 SMNVEV (reference sequence). Losses at the gene ends were 4 bases for V and 13 bases for J; bases not matched to a gene: 7. The CDR3 is 13 amino acids. The CDR3 bases are TGTGCCAGCAGTTCTCCAGGGGGACAGGGGCTGTTTTTT. It codes for CASSSPGGQGLFF.

This clone was found once. At one end, the junction sequence differs from germline, possibly due to a read error. V gene TRBV7-6 combines with J gene TRBJ1-1; D remains unclear. The germline V gene encodes CDR1 SGHVS and CDR2 FNYEAQ. The CDR3 covers 13 residues. The CDR3 DNA is TGTGCCAGCAGGCCCACCCCCCAGGCTGAGGCTTTCTTT. This codes for CASRPTPQAEAFF.

This clone was seen a few times. The J gene is TRBJ1-3, the V gene TRBV7-6; the D is unclear. The CDR3 is 16 residues long. The V gene's germline CDR1 is SGHVS and CDR2 FNYEAQ. Trimming took off 0 bases at V and 0 bases at J, with 9 bases between the two ends. The CDR3: CASSLADTSSGNTIYF. The CDR3, as DNA: TGTGCCAGCAGCTTAGCAGACACTAGCTCTGGAAACACCATATATTTT. Looking up the rest from reference TRBV7-6 and TRBJ1-3 gives the full variable domain: GAGVSQSPRYKVTKRGQDVALRCDPISGHVSLYWYRQALGQGPEFLTYFNYEAQQDKSGLPNDRFSAERPEGSISTLTIQRTEQRDSAMYRCASSLADTSSGNTIYFGEGSWLTVV.

This chain joins TRBV5-8 and TRBJ2-7, with TRBD1 matching 8 bases. The germline gives CDR1 SGHTS, CDR2 YDEGEE. Trimming removed 3 bases from V and 7 bases from J; junction bases left unmatched: 12. The CDR3 has 15 amino acids. This CDR3 reads CASSSPRQGTGEQYF. The CDR3 DNA sequence: TGTGCCAGCAGCTCCCCCCGACAGGGGACGGGGGAGCAGTACTTC.

CDR3 sequence (DNA): TGTGCCAGCAGTTTGCGGGAGGTAGCGGGATACAATGAGCAGTTCTTC. Its translation is CASSLREVAGYNEQFF. The chain has TRBV28 and TRBJ2-1; 8 bases align to TRBD2. This CDR3 spans 16 amino acids. With V trimmed by 3 bases and J by 4 bases, 8 bases remained unmatched. Germline V gives CDR1 MDHEN, CDR2 SYDVKM.

This rearrangement joins TRBV10-1 to TRBJ2-7, with a weak D call TRBD1 (6 bases). Trimming cost V 2 bases and J 3 bases, with 11 bases left between them. The germline CDR1 and CDR2 sequences are WNHNN and SYGVQD (reference sequence). This CDR3 has 14 amino acids. CDR3 nucleotides: TGCGCCAGCAGTGAGGGGGGCGCGGGCTACGAGCAGTACTTC. This encodes CASSEGGAGYEQYF.

V and J are TRBV2 and TRBJ2-7; the match to TRBD1 covers 7 bases. This CDR3 is built from 15 residues. Germline V lookup: CDR1 SNHLY, CDR2 FYNNEI. J lost 2 bases, V lost 6 bases, and 10 bases had no gene match. CDR3 sequence (DNA): TGTGCCAGCAGCGTCGACAGGGAAGTTACCTACGAGCAGTACTTC. Residues: CASSVDREVTYEQYF.

J is TRBJ1-6 and V is TRBV5-1, with D perhaps matching TRBD1 (6 bases). In germline, CDR1 is SGHRS, CDR2 YFSETQ. The CDR3 is 14 amino acids. Trimming left V 1 base short and J 10 bases short, with 12 bases between. Here the CDR3 reads CASSLRDIGSPLHF. For the CDR3, the DNA is TGCGCCAGCAGCTTGAGGGACATAGGCTCACCCCTCCACTTT.

The V and J genes are TRBV30 and TRBJ2-2; D gene uncertain. V lost 8 bases to trimming and J lost 6 bases, with 13 bases between them. Germline CDR1 GTSNPN, CDR2 SVGIG (reference sequence). This CDR3 spans 12 amino acids. CDR3: CAASGLAGELFF. For the CDR3, the DNA is TGTGCCGCCTCGGGTTTGGCCGGGGAGCTGTTTTTT.

This clone has a single count. The V gene is TRBV28, the J gene TRBJ1-6; 7 positions match TRBD1. V lost 5 bases, J lost 3 bases, and 4 bases stayed unmatched. The germline V gene encodes CDR1 MDHEN and CDR2 SYDVKM. The CDR3 is 15 amino acids. CDR3 loop: CASSTGTDYNSPLHF. The CDR3 DNA reads as TGTGCCAGCAGTACCGGGACAGACTATAATTCACCCCTCCACTTT.

The genes are TRBV5-1 and TRBJ2-3; a possible D gene is TRBD2 (5 bases). The germline V gene encodes CDR1 SGHRS and CDR2 YFSETQ. This CDR3 has 14 residues. V was trimmed by 2 bases and J by 2 bases, leaving 9 bases between them. Written as DNA, the CDR3 is TGCGCCAGCAGCTTCTCCGGGGACACAGATACGCAGTATTTT. Its translation is CASSFSGDTDTQYF.

The V gene is TRBV6-1, the J gene TRBJ1-4, with 10 bases matching TRBD1. CDR3 size: 15 residues. V was clipped by 4 bases and J by 7 bases; unmatched bases: 6. The germline V gene encodes CDR1 MNHNS and CDR2 SASEGT. CDR3 DNA: TGTGCCAGCAGTGCAACCGGGACAGGGGTTGAAAAACTGTTTTTT. Encoded protein: CASSATGTGVEKLFF.

This rearrangement joins TRBV7-6 to TRBJ1-3; TRBD1 matches at 7 bases. V dropped 5 bases and J dropped 0; count of bases not matched to a gene: 7. The CDR3 covers 16 residues. CDR1 and CDR2 (germline): SGHVS, FNYEAQ. The CDR3 spells CASSANRGDSGNTIYF. The CDR3 DNA sequence: TGTGCCAGCAGCGCGAACAGGGGAGACTCTGGAAACACCATATATTTT.

This clone turned up a few times. The genes are TRBV5-1 and TRBJ2-5, with 7 positions matching TRBD1. The CDR3 has 13 amino acids. The ends lost 4 bases at V and 2 bases at J; junction bases unmatched: 2. Germline values: CDR1 SGHRS, CDR2 YFSETQ. The CDR3 nucleotides read TGCGCCAGCAGCCAGGGACAGCAAGAGACCCAGTACTTC. It is translated as CASSQGQQETQYF.

V is TRBV5-6 and J is TRBJ2-5; 12 nucleotides agree with TRBD1. Germline-derived CDR1 and CDR2 are SGHDT and YYEEEE. This CDR3 contains 15 residues. V dropped 4 bases and J dropped 5; count of bases not matched to a gene: 6. CDR3 amino acids: CASSRGQGAGETQYF. In DNA form, the CDR3 reads TGTGCCAGCAGCCGGGGACAGGGGGCAGGGGAGACCCAGTACTTC.

The chain couples TRBV6-6 to TRBJ2-7, with D tentatively TRBD1 (5 bases). Trimming removed 5 bases at V and 0 bases at J, with 14 bases between. CDR1 and CDR2 from the germline V gene are MNHNY and SVGAGI (reference sequence). This CDR3 has 15 residues. The CDR3 region is CASSGTSRGSYEQYF. CDR3 bases: TGTGCCAGCAGTGGAACTTCAAGGGGCTCCTACGAGCAGTACTTC.

This clone appeared a few times. V usage is TRBV5-1 and J usage is TRBJ2-1; D possibly corresponds to TRBD2 (5 bases). V was shortened by 6 bases and J by 7 bases, with 14 bases between the two germline ends. CDR3 length: 13 residues. Germline-derived CDR1 and CDR2 are SGHRS and YFSETQ. For the CDR3, the DNA is TGCGCCAGCAATGAGGGAATTGATAATGAGCAGTTCTTC. Translating gives CASNEGIDNEQFF.

The chain has TRBV9 and TRBJ2-7; D is possibly TRBD2 (5 bases). Germline loops: CDR1 SGDLS, CDR2 YYNGEE. Trimming shortened V by 3 bases and J by 7 bases, and 17 bases separated the two germline ends. CDR3 size: 14 residues. This CDR3 reads CASSGIGSRREQYF. The CDR3 DNA sequence: TGTGCCAGCAGCGGTATAGGGAGCCGGAGGGAGCAGTACTTC.

V gene TRBV13 combines with J gene TRBJ2-2, with D perhaps matching TRBD1 (5 bases). Germline loops: CDR1 PRHDT, CDR2 FYEKMQ (reference sequence). There are 15 residues in the CDR3. V dropped 2 bases and J dropped 0 bases, with 7 bases sitting between them. CDR3 amino acids: CASSLQGTNTGELFF. As DNA, the CDR3 is TGTGCCAGCAGCTTACAGGGAACGAACACCGGGGAGCTGTTTTTT.

This clone was recorded only once. The chain couples TRBV28 to TRBJ2-2; TRBD2 matches 10 bases. The ends lost 6 bases at V and 6 bases at J; junction bases unmatched: 10. Per germline, CDR1 MDHEN and CDR2 SYDVKM. The CDR3 has 16 residues. In DNA form, the CDR3 reads TGTGCCAGCAGCCGGGTAGCTAGCGGGAGTTCCGGGGAGCTGTTTTTT. It encodes CASSRVASGSSGELFF.